Listed below are T cell receptor beta chains from one sample, sequenced in a study of cytomegalovirus exposure and HLA in healthy donors. Produced via immunoSEQ multiplex PCR; TCRdb's table is partial and in-frame only. This sample carries 200,000 to 250,000 clones, more than 75% of them seen once, and the ten largest clones take over 3.5%. The sequenced sample consisted of PBMCs. The receptors were gathered from a male donor in good health and CMV-seronegative. Both conserved end residues are part of each CDR3. The D gene is left open where the match is weak. Only some rows state a clone size, as once, few, many or a class for expanded clones.

abundance: -; j_gene: TRBJ2-1; d_gene: -; v_gene: TRBV7-9; CDR3aa: CASSPISAAYNEQFF; CDR3nt: TGTGCCAGCAGCCCAATCTCCGCGGCCTACAATGAGCAGTTCTTC
abundance: -; j_gene: TRBJ1-4; d_gene: -; v_gene: TRBV11-1; CDR3aa: CASSSFDRFNEKLFF; CDR3nt: TGTGCCAGCAGCTCCTTCGACAGATTTAATGAAAAACTGTTTTTT
abundance: -; j_gene: TRBJ2-7; d_gene: -; v_gene: TRBV20-1; CDR3aa: CSAQTRYEQYF; CDR3nt: TGCAGTGCTCAAACTAGATACGAGCAGTACTTC
abundance: -; j_gene: TRBJ2-7; d_gene: -; v_gene: TRBV19; CDR3aa: CASSGSGKSYEQYF; CDR3nt: TGTGCCAGTAGTGGTAGCGGTAAATCCTACGAGCAGTACTTC
abundance: few; j_gene: TRBJ2-3; d_gene: TRBD1; v_gene: TRBV6-6; CDR3aa: CASSTGTGERDTQYF; CDR3nt: TGTGCCAGCAGTACCGGGACAGGGGAGCGGGATACGCAGTATTTT
abundance: -; j_gene: TRBJ1-6; d_gene: -; v_gene: TRBV9; CDR3aa: CASSPGGDSPLHF; CDR3nt: TGTGCCAGCAGCCCCGGCGGAGATTCACCCCTCCACTTT
abundance: -; j_gene: TRBJ1-1; d_gene: -; v_gene: TRBV7-9; CDR3aa: CASSLASAGAKWTEAFF; CDR3nt: TGTGCCAGCAGCTTAGCTTCGGCAGGGGCGAAATGGACTGAAGCTTTCTTT
abundance: -; j_gene: TRBJ1-1; d_gene: TRBD1; v_gene: TRBV7-6; CDR3aa: CASSPRDRGRGTEAFF; CDR3nt: TGTGCCAGCAGCCCCAGGGACAGGGGGCGGGGCACTGAAGCTTTCTTT
abundance: -; j_gene: TRBJ1-5; d_gene: -; v_gene: TRBV30; CDR3aa: CAWSLGLNQPQHF; CDR3nt: TGTGCCTGGAGTTTGGGCCTGAATCAGCCCCAGCATTTT
abundance: -; j_gene: TRBJ2-2; d_gene: -; v_gene: TRBV5-1; CDR3aa: CASSIGQTGELFF; CDR3nt: TGCGCCAGCAGCATAGGACAAACCGGGGAGCTGTTTTTT
abundance: -; j_gene: TRBJ2-1; d_gene: TRBD2; v_gene: TRBV29-1; CDR3aa: CSVGVVGRPAGEVNEQFF; CDR3nt: TGCAGCGTTGGTGTGGTTGGACGGCCAGCGGGAGAGGTCAATGAGCAGTTCTTC
abundance: -; j_gene: TRBJ1-6; d_gene: -; v_gene: TRBV27; CDR3aa: CASSLKRSAYSPLHF; CDR3nt: TGTGCCAGCAGTTTAAAGAGGTCCGCTTATTCACCCCTCCACTTT
abundance: -; j_gene: TRBJ2-3; d_gene: TRBD2; v_gene: TRBV4-1; CDR3aa: CASSQELAGGIDTQYF; CDR3nt: TGCGCCAGCAGCCAAGAACTAGCGGGAGGAATAGATACGCAGTATTTT
abundance: once; j_gene: TRBJ1-2; d_gene: TRBD1; v_gene: TRBV4-1; CDR3aa: CASSRSKGTGEGYTF; CDR3nt: TGCGCCAGCAGCCGATCGAAAGGGACAGGGGAAGGCTACACCTTC
abundance: -; j_gene: TRBJ1-1; d_gene: -; v_gene: TRBV5-1; CDR3aa: CASRRQAMNTEAFF; CDR3nt: TGCGCCAGCAGGCGACAGGCGATGAACACTGAAGCTTTCTTT
abundance: few; j_gene: TRBJ2-7; d_gene: TRBD1; v_gene: TRBV18; CDR3aa: CASSPDRGRYEQYF; CDR3nt: TGTGCCAGCTCACCGGACAGGGGGCGGTACGAGCAGTACTTC
abundance: -; j_gene: TRBJ1-2; d_gene: TRBD1; v_gene: TRBV29-1; CDR3aa: CSVGWDRTSYGYTF; CDR3nt: TGCAGCGTTGGGTGGGACAGAACCAGCTATGGCTACACCTTC
abundance: -; j_gene: TRBJ1-5; d_gene: -; v_gene: TRBV11-3; CDR3aa: CASSPGRVFPRAQHF; CDR3nt: TGTGCCAGCAGCCCGGGGAGGGTTTTCCCTAGAGCCCAGCATTTT
abundance: -; j_gene: TRBJ1-4; d_gene: -; v_gene: TRBV9; CDR3aa: CASSPAGINEKLFF; CDR3nt: TGTGCCAGCAGCCCAGCGGGGATTAATGAAAAACTGTTTTTT
abundance: -; j_gene: TRBJ2-1; d_gene: -; v_gene: TRBV30; CDR3aa: CAWSPVAADNEQFF; CDR3nt: TGTGCCTGGAGTCCCGTTGCGGCCGACAATGAGCAGTTCTTC
abundance: -; j_gene: TRBJ1-2; d_gene: -; v_gene: TRBV7-2; CDR3aa: CASTHYGTQILYGYTF; CDR3nt: TGTGCCAGCACCCACTACGGGACTCAAATCTTGTATGGCTACACCTTC
abundance: -; j_gene: TRBJ2-7; d_gene: TRBD1; v_gene: TRBV28; CDR3aa: CASRRTGAVTYEQYF; CDR3nt: TGTGCCAGCAGACGGACAGGGGCCGTTACCTACGAGCAGTACTTC
abundance: -; j_gene: TRBJ2-1; d_gene: TRBD2; v_gene: TRBV7-8; CDR3aa: CASSRTSGSFYEQFF; CDR3nt: TGTGCCAGCAGCCGTACTAGCGGGAGTTTCTATGAGCAGTTCTTC
abundance: -; j_gene: TRBJ2-7; d_gene: -; v_gene: TRBV6-5; CDR3aa: CASGGSGTDAYEQYF; CDR3nt: TGTGCCAGCGGGGGGTCCGGGACAGATGCCTACGAGCAGTACTTC
abundance: -; j_gene: TRBJ2-6; d_gene: TRBD1; v_gene: TRBV28; CDR3aa: CASSYRGRGANVLTF; CDR3nt: TGTGCCAGCAGCTACAGGGGGAGGGGGGCCAACGTCCTGACTTTC
abundance: few; j_gene: TRBJ2-7; d_gene: TRBD2; v_gene: TRBV7-6; CDR3aa: CASSLVGTSGRSSYEQYF; CDR3nt: TGTGCCAGCAGCTTAGTAGGGACTAGCGGGAGGAGCTCCTACGAGCAGTACTTC
abundance: -; j_gene: TRBJ2-5; d_gene: TRBD1; v_gene: TRBV9; CDR3aa: CASSVDTGGGETQYF; CDR3nt: TGTGCCAGCAGCGTGGATACAGGGGGAGGAGAGACCCAGTACTTC
abundance: -; j_gene: TRBJ2-5; d_gene: TRBD2; v_gene: TRBV10-1; CDR3aa: CASSRGTSGIQETQYF; CDR3nt: TGCGCCAGCAGTAGGGGGACTAGCGGGATCCAAGAGACCCAGTACTTC
abundance: few; j_gene: TRBJ1-5; d_gene: TRBD1; v_gene: TRBV18; CDR3aa: CASSETGVSNQPQHF; CDR3nt: TGTGCCAGCTCAGAGACAGGGGTTAGCAATCAGCCCCAGCATTTT
abundance: -; j_gene: TRBJ2-7; d_gene: -; v_gene: TRBV11-1; CDR3aa: CASSLGRGSDEQYF; CDR3nt: TGTGCCAGCAGCTTGGGCAGGGGAAGCGACGAGCAGTACTTC
abundance: -; j_gene: TRBJ2-7; d_gene: -; v_gene: TRBV28; CDR3aa: CASSLVAGSYEQYF; CDR3nt: TGTGCCAGCAGTTTAGTGGCTGGCTCCTACGAGCAGTACTTC
abundance: -; j_gene: TRBJ2-3; d_gene: TRBD2; v_gene: TRBV5-4; CDR3aa: CASSLSLAGEFADTQYF; CDR3nt: TGTGCCAGCAGCTTGAGTTTAGCGGGAGAGTTCGCAGATACGCAGTATTTT
abundance: -; j_gene: TRBJ2-5; d_gene: TRBD1; v_gene: TRBV15; CDR3aa: CATSTQGAGKTQYF; CDR3nt: TGTGCCACCAGCACCCAGGGGGCCGGAAAGACCCAGTACTTC
abundance: -; j_gene: TRBJ2-2; d_gene: -; v_gene: TRBV7-9; CDR3aa: CASSSPGGSNTGELFF; CDR3nt: TGTGCCAGCAGCTCTCCGGGGGGCTCTAACACCGGGGAGCTGTTTTTT
abundance: -; j_gene: TRBJ1-1; d_gene: -; v_gene: TRBV11-2; CDR3aa: CASNNLNTEAFF; CDR3nt: TGTGCCAGCAATAACTTGAACACTGAAGCTTTCTTT
abundance: few; j_gene: TRBJ1-2; d_gene: -; v_gene: TRBV6-1; CDR3aa: CASSRAYYGYTF; CDR3nt: TGTGCCAGCAGTCGAGCGTACTATGGCTACACCTTC
abundance: few; j_gene: TRBJ2-2; d_gene: TRBD2; v_gene: TRBV2; CDR3aa: CASSEARLAPGELFF; CDR3nt: TGTGCCAGCAGTGAAGCGCGACTAGCGCCCGGGGAGCTGTTTTTT
abundance: few; j_gene: TRBJ1-2; d_gene: -; v_gene: TRBV4-1; CDR3aa: CASSQGSGVGYGYTF; CDR3nt: TGCGCCAGCAGCCAAGGGTCAGGGGTAGGGTATGGCTACACCTTC
abundance: few; j_gene: TRBJ1-1; d_gene: -; v_gene: TRBV6-1; CDR3aa: CASSKGTRGMNTEAFF; CDR3nt: TGTGCCAGCAGTAAAGGGACAAGGGGCATGAACACTGAAGCTTTCTTT
abundance: -; j_gene: TRBJ2-5; d_gene: -; v_gene: TRBV6-5; CDR3aa: CASSITRQETQYF; CDR3nt: TGTGCCAGCAGCATAACTAGGCAAGAGACCCAGTACTTC
abundance: -; j_gene: TRBJ2-7; d_gene: -; v_gene: TRBV20-1; CDR3aa: CSASGIEQYF; CDR3nt: TGCAGTGCTAGCGGGATCGAGCAGTACTTC
abundance: -; j_gene: TRBJ2-1; d_gene: TRBD1; v_gene: TRBV6-5; CDR3aa: CASIPSGGSYNEQFF; CDR3nt: TGTGCCAGCATACCTTCAGGGGGTTCCTACAATGAGCAGTTCTTC
abundance: -; j_gene: TRBJ2-1; d_gene: TRBD2; v_gene: TRBV4-1; CDR3aa: CASSTSAYNEQFF; CDR3nt: TGCGCCAGCAGCACTAGCGCGTACAATGAGCAGTTCTTC
abundance: -; j_gene: TRBJ2-2; d_gene: TRBD2; v_gene: TRBV11-2; CDR3aa: CASRLRTSTAGELFF; CDR3nt: TGTGCCAGCCGATTAAGGACTAGTACGGCCGGGGAGCTGTTTTTT
abundance: -; j_gene: TRBJ2-1; d_gene: TRBD2; v_gene: TRBV11-3; CDR3aa: CASSLRASGNNEQFF; CDR3nt: TGTGCCAGCAGCTTGAGAGCTAGCGGAAACAATGAGCAGTTCTTC
abundance: -; j_gene: TRBJ2-3; d_gene: TRBD1; v_gene: TRBV13; CDR3aa: CASSEDRGQADTQYF; CDR3nt: TGTGCCAGCAGCGAGGACAGGGGGCAGGCAGATACGCAGTATTTT
abundance: -; j_gene: TRBJ2-5; d_gene: -; v_gene: TRBV4-1; CDR3aa: CASSLLAKETQYF; CDR3nt: TGCGCCAGCAGCCTTCTAGCGAAAGAGACCCAGTACTTC
abundance: -; j_gene: TRBJ2-5; d_gene: TRBD2; v_gene: TRBV5-4; CDR3aa: CASSGTSRIETQYF; CDR3nt: TGTGCCAGCAGCGGGACTAGCAGGATAGAGACCCAGTACTTC
abundance: once; j_gene: TRBJ2-5; d_gene: TRBD1; v_gene: TRBV6-1; CDR3aa: CASSALTGLGETQYF; CDR3nt: TGTGCCAGCAGTGCCTTGACAGGGCTCGGAGAGACCCAGTACTTC
abundance: -; j_gene: TRBJ2-2; d_gene: -; v_gene: TRBV27; CDR3aa: CASSLSEGTGELFF; CDR3nt: TGTGCCAGCAGTTTATCGGAGGGGACCGGGGAGCTGTTTTTT
abundance: -; j_gene: TRBJ2-1; d_gene: TRBD2; v_gene: TRBV5-1; CDR3aa: CASSLGGAGLGNEQFF; CDR3nt: TGCGCCAGCAGCCTGGGAGGAGCGGGATTAGGCAATGAGCAGTTCTTC
abundance: -; j_gene: TRBJ2-5; d_gene: -; v_gene: TRBV15; CDR3aa: CATSRDTLSGETQYF; CDR3nt: TGTGCCACCAGCAGGGACACCCTAAGTGGAGAGACCCAGTACTTC
abundance: -; j_gene: TRBJ1-6; d_gene: -; v_gene: TRBV4-2; CDR3aa: CASSQQAGDMHSPLHF; CDR3nt: TGTGCCAGCAGCCAGCAGGCGGGGGATATGCATTCACCCCTCCACTTT